One and the same sample provided the 10 T cell receptor beta chains below, sequenced in a study of blood T cell repertoires in COVID-19. Clones were sequenced by immunoSEQ multiplex PCR, and TCRdb holds only the in-frame ones, with some missing. The data hold under 350,000 clones, with 80% to 90% observed a single time. Sequences were obtained from PBMCs or T cells enriched from blood (not recorded which). Every receptor here comes from a woman in her forties with acute COVID-19.

V and J are TRBV7-2 and TRBJ1-2; 9 bases match TRBD1. The CDR3 spans 15 residues. The germline V gene has CDR1 SGHTA and CDR2 FQGNSA. Trimming cost V 2 bases and J 7 bases; bases outside gene matches: 8. CDR3 in DNA: TGTGCCAGCAGCTTACTGGACAGGGGTGTCGGTGGCTACACCTTC. The encoded protein is CASSLLDRGVGGYTF.

A single count supports this clone. This chain links TRBV19 with TRBJ2-3; D possibly corresponds to TRBD2 (7 bases). CDR1 is LNHDA, CDR2 SQIVND, per germline (reference sequence). CDR3 size: 15 residues. V was pared by 6 bases and J by 2 bases, with 15 bases between. CDR3 sequence reads: CASSPGEGTTDTQYF. In nucleotides, the CDR3 is TGTGCCAGTAGCCCAGGGGAGGGGACCACAGATACGCAGTATTTT.

The table lists this clone with a count of one. V and J are TRBV10-3 and TRBJ1-5, with TRBD1 as a possible D gene (6 bases). CDR3 size: 16 residues. CDR1 ENHRY and CDR2 SYGVKD come from the germline V gene. The V gene lost 4 bases and the J gene lost 3 bases, with 16 bases spanning the gap. CDR3 DNA sequence: TGTGCCATCAGTGCCCAACAGGGCCCCCCCAATCAGCCCCAGCATTTT. Translated, it gives CAISAQQGPPNQPQHF.

The genes are TRBV15 and TRBJ2-1; maybe TRBD1 (5 bases). Germline V gene lookup returns CDR1 LNHNV and CDR2 YYDKDF (reference sequence). Trimming took 7 bases from V and 0 from J, leaving 13 bases between them. The CDR3 loop spans 15 amino acids. This CDR3 is CATKVTGSSYNEQFF. The CDR3 DNA is TGTGCCACCAAGGTCACAGGTAGCTCCTACAATGAGCAGTTCTTC.

The chain combines TRBV18 with TRBJ2-2; D remains unclear. The length of the CDR3 is 16 residues. The V gene lost 2 bases and the J gene lost 5 bases, with 15 bases spanning the gap. Germline CDR1 and CDR2: KGHSH and LQKENI. The CDR3 DNA is TGTGCCAGCTCACCAATTATCTTGTCGTCGACCGGGGAGCTGTTTTTT. This encodes CASSPIILSSTGELFF.

The V gene is TRBV19, the J gene TRBJ2-1; tentatively, D is TRBD2 (5 bases). The CDR3 totals 12 residues. CDR1 LNHDA and CDR2 SQIVND come from the germline V gene (reference sequence). Trimming shortened V by 5 bases and J by 9 bases, and 11 bases separated the two germline ends. As DNA, the CDR3 is TGTGCCAGTAGTTTCTTCGGAGGTGAGCAGTTCTTC. Translating it yields CASSFFGGEQFF.

J is TRBJ1-1 and V is TRBV28; D gene unclear. CDR1 MDHEN and CDR2 SYDVKM come from the germline V gene. The CDR3 has 18 residues. V was pared by 0 bases and J by 0 bases, with 17 bases between. CDR3 sequence: CASSLWFGGQSMNTEAFF. DNA of the CDR3: TGTGCCAGCAGTTTATGGTTCGGAGGGCAGAGCATGAACACTGAAGCTTTCTTT.

The V and J genes are TRBV6-2 or TRBV6-3 and TRBJ2-7; 7 bases fit TRBD1. CDR3 length: 13 residues. V lost 7 bases to trimming and J lost 3 bases; unmatched junction nucleotides: 6. Germline assignment: CDR1 MNHEY and CDR2 SVGEGT. For the CDR3, the DNA is TGTGCCAGCACCCCTTGGACAGGCTACGAGCAGTACTTC. As protein: CASTPWTGYEQYF.

The chain uses TRBV5-1 and TRBJ1-2; TRBD1 aligns across 10 bases. The CDR3 consists of 13 residues. Unmatched junction bases numbered 4, after V lost 4 bases and J lost 7 bases. The V gene's germline CDR1 is SGHRS and CDR2 YFSETQ. This chain's CDR3 is CASSGTGEAGYTF. The CDR3 DNA sequence: TGCGCCAGCAGCGGGACAGGGGAAGCTGGCTACACCTTC.

This clone turned up a few times. The rearrangement joins TRBV7-9 to TRBJ2-7; weak D call: TRBD1 (6 bases). In germline, CDR1 is SEHNR, CDR2 FQNEAQ (reference sequence). The CDR3 extends over 14 amino acids. V lost 5 bases and J lost 2, with 13 bases in between. For the CDR3, the DNA is TGTGCCAGCAGCCCTTGGGGACAAACCTACGAGCAGTACTTC. This codes for CASSPWGQTYEQYF.